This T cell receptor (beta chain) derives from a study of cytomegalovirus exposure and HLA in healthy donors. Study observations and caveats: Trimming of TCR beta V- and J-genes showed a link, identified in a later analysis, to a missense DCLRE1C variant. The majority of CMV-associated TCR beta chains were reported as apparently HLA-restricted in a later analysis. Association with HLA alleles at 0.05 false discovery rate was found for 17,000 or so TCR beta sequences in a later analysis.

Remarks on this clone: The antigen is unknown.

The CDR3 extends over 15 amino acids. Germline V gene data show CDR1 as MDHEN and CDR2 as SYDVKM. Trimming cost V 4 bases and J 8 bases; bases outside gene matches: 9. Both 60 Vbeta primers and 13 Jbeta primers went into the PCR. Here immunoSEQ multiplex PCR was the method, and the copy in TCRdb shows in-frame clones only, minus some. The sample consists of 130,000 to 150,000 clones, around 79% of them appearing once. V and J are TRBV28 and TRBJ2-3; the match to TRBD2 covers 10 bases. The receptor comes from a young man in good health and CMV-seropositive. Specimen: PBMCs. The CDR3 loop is CASSSSGSGSGTQYF. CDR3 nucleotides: TGTGCCAGCAGTTCTAGCGGGAGTGGTTCCGGTACGCAGTATTTT.